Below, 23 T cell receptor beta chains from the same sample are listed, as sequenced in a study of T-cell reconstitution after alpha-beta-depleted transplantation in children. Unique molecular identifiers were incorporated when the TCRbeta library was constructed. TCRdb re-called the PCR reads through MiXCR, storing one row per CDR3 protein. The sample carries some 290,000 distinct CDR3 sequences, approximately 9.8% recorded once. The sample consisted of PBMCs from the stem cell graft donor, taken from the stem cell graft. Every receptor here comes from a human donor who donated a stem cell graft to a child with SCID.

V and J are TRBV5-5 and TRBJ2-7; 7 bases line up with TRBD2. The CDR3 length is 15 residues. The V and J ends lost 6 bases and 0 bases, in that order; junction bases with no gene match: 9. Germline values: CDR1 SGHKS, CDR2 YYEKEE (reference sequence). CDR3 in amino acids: CASNPSASGSYEQYF. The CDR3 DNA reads TGTGCCAGCAACCCTTCCGCTAGCGGCTCCTACGAGCAGTACTTC.

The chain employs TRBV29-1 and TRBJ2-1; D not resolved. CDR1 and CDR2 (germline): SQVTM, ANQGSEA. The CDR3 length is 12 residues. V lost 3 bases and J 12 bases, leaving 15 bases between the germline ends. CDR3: CSVDGWALGQFF. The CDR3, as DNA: TGCAGCGTTGATGGGTGGGCCCTCGGGCAGTTCTTC.

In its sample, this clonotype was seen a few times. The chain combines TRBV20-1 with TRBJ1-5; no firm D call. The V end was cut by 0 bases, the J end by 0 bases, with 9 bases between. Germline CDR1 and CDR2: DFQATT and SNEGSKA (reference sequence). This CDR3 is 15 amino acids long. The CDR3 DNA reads TGCAGTGCTAGAGACAGCCTTTATAGCAATCAGCCCCAGCATTTT. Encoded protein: CSARDSLYSNQPQHF.

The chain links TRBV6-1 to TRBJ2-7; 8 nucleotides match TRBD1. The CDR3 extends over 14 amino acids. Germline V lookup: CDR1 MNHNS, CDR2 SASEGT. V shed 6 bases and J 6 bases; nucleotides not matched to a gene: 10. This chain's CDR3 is CASRTGALGIEQYF. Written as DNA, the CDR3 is TGTGCCAGCAGGACAGGGGCCCTGGGGATCGAGCAGTACTTC.

The CDR3 here is CASSFDRGGEAFF. The CDR3 DNA reads TGTGCCAGCAGCTTTGACAGGGGCGGTGAAGCTTTCTTT. This chain joins TRBV5-6 and TRBJ1-1; the match to TRBD1 covers 8 bases. From germline, CDR1 is SGHDT and CDR2 YYEEEE. The CDR3 runs to 13 residues. The junction had 4 bases not matched to a gene; V was cut back by 2 bases and J by 7 bases.

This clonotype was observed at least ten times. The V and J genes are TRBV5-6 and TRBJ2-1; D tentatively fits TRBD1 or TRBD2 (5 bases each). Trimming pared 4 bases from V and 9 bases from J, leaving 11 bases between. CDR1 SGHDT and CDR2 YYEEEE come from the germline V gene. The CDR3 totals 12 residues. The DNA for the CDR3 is TGTGCCAGCAGCCAACTTGGGGGTGAGCAGTTCTTC. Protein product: CASSQLGGEQFF.

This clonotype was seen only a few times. The CDR3 sequence is CASSLPGGGSTDTQYF. Here the CDR3 DNA reads TGCGCCAGCAGCCTCCCGGGGGGGGGGAGCACAGATACGCAGTATTTT. This chain connects TRBV5-1 to TRBJ2-3; 8 nucleotides agree with TRBD2. The J segment lost 0 bases and the V segment lost 4 bases, leaving 7 bases of the junction unmatched. Germline CDR1 SGHRS, CDR2 YFSETQ. This CDR3 contains 16 residues.

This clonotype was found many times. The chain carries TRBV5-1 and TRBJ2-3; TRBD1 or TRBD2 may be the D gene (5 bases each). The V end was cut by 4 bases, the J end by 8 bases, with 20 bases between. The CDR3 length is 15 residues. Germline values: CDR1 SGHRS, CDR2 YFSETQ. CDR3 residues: CASSPGGGLIGTQYF. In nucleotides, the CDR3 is TGCGCCAGCAGCCCAGGTGGGGGATTGATCGGTACGCAGTATTTT.

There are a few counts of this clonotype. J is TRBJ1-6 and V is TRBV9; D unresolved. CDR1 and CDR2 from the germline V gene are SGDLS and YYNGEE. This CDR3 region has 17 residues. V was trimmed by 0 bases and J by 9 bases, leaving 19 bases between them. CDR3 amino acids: CASSVAHTPGLGSPLHF. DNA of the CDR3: TGTGCCAGCAGCGTAGCTCATACCCCTGGGTTAGGTTCACCCCTCCACTTT.

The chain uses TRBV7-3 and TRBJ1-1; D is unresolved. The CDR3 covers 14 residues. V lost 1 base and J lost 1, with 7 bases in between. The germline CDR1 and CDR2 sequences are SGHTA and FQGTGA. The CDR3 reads CASSLKPENTEAFF. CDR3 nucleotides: TGTGCCAGCAGCTTAAAGCCGGAGAACACTGAAGCTTTCTTT.

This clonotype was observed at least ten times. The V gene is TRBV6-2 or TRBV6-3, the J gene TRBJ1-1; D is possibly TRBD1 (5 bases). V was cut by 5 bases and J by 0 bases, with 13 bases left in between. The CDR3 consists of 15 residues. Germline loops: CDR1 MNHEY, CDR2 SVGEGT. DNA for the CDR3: TGTGCCAGCAGTAAACTGACAGTCATGAACACTGAAGCTTTCTTT. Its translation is CASSKLTVMNTEAFF.

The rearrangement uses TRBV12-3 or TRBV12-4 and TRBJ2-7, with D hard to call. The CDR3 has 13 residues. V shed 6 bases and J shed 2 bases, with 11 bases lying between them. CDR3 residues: CASSHAWTYEQYF. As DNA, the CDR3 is TGTGCCAGCAGCCACGCTTGGACCTACGAGCAGTACTTC.

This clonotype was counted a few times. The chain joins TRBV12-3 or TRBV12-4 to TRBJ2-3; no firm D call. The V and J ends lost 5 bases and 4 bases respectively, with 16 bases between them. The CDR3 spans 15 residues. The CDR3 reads CASSMTWVDPDTQYF. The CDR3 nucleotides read TGTGCCAGCAGTATGACTTGGGTTGATCCAGATACGCAGTATTTT.

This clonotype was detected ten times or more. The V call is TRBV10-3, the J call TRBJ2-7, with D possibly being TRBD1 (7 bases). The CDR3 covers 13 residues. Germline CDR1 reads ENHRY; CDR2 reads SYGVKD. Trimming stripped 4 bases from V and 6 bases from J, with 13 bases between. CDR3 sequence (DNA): TGTGCCATCAGTGGAACAGGGGAGGTCGAGCAGTACTTC. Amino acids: CAISGTGEVEQYF.

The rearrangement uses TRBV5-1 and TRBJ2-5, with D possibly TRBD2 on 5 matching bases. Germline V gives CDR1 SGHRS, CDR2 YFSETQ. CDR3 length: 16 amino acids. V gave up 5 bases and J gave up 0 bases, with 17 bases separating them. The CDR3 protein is CASREYQDLYQETQYF. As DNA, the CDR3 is TGCGCCAGCAGGGAATATCAGGACTTGTACCAAGAGACCCAGTACTTC.

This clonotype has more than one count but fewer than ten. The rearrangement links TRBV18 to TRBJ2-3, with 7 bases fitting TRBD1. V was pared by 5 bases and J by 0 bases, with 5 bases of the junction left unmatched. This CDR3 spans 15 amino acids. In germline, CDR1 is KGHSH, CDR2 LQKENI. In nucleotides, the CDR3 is TGTGCCAGCTCATCGCAGGGGGAGAGCACAGATACGCAGTATTTT. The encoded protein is CASSSQGESTDTQYF.

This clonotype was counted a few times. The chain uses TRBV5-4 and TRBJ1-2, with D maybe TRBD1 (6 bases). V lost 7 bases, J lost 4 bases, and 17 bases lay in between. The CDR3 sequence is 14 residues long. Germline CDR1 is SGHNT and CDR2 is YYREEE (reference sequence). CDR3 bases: TGTGCCAGCCGCTCCCCCGACAGGCTCTATGGCTACACCTTC. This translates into CASRSPDRLYGYTF.

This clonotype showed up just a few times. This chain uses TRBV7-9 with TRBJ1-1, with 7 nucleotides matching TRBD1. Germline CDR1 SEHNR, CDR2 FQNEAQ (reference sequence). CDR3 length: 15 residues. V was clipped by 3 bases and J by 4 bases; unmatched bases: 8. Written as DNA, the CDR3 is TGTGCCAGCAGCTTCGAAGGGGGCCCGATCACTGAAGCTTTCTTT. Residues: CASSFEGGPITEAFF.

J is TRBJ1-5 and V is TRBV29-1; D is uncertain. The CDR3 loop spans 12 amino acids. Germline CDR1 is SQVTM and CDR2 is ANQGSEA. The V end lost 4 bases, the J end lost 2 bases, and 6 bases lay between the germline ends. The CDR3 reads CSVVEGNQPQHF. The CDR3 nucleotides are TGCAGCGTTGTTGAGGGCAATCAGCCCCAGCATTTT.

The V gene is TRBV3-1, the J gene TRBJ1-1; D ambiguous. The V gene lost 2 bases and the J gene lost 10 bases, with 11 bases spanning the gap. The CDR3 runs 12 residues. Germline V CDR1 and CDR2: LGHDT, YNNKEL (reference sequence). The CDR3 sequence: CASSQNSLGAFF. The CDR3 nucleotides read TGTGCCAGCAGCCAAAACAGTTTGGGAGCTTTCTTT. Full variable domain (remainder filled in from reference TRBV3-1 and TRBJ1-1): DTAVSQTPKYLVTQMGNDKSIKCEQNLGHDTMYWYKQDSKKFLKIMFSYNNKELIINETVPNRFSPKSPDKAHLNLHINSLELGDSAVYFCASSQNSLGAFFGQGTRLTVV.

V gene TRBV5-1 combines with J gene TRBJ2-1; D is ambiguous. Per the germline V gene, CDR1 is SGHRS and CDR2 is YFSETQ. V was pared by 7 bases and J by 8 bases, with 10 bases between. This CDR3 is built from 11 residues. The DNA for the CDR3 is TGCGCCAGCGCCGACCGGCATGAGCAGTTCTTC. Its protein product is CASADRHEQFF.

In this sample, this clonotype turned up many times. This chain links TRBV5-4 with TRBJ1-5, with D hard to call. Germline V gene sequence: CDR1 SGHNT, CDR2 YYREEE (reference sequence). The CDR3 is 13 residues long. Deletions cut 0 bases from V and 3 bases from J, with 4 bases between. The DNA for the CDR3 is TGTGCCAGCAGCTTGGACCACAATCAGCCCCAGCATTTT. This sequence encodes CASSLDHNQPQHF.

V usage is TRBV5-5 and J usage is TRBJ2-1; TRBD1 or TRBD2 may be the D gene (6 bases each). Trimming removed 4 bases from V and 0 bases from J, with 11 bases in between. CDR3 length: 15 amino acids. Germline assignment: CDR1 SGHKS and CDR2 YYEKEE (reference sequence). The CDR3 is CASSKGGSSYNEQFF. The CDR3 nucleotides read TGTGCCAGCAGCAAGGGGGGCAGCTCCTACAATGAGCAGTTCTTC.